The present T cell receptor (beta chain) was sequenced within a study of T cell responses to AZD1222 COVID-19 vaccine. The CDR3 has 13 residues. Germline V lookup: CDR1 SGDLS, CDR2 YYNGEE. Trimming took 4 bases from V and 9 from J, leaving 14 bases between them. General study results and limits: Targeting of unmutated variant regions was reportedly seen in nearly half of spike-specific TCRs.

Data came from immunoSEQ multiplex PCR; TCRdb stores just in-frame clones and leaves some out. The table includes 130,000 or so clones, approximately 94% detected once. Regarding this clone: What it binds is not known.

The chain carries TRBV9 and TRBJ2-1, with D perhaps TRBD1 or TRBD2 (6 bases each). This sequence was found in an adult in good health. Sequencing used peripheral blood, obtained on day 0 of AZD1222 vaccination. The CDR3, as DNA: TGTGCCAGCAGCCCTCATGGAGGGGGTGAGCAGTTCTTC. It is translated as CASSPHGGGEQFF. Full variable domain (remainder filled in from reference TRBV9 and TRBJ2-1): DSGVTQTPKHLITATGQRVTLRCSPRSGDLSVYWYQQSLDQGLQFLIQYYNGEERAKGNILERFSAQQFPDLHSELNLSSLELGDSALYFCASSPHGGGEQFFGPGTRLTVL.